The present T cell receptor (beta chain) was sequenced within a study of shared clonotypes between healthy human individuals. Study-wide findings and caveats: Sequencing depth was expected to affect clonotype sharing among donors. Since donors were few, the genetic and exposure-history diversity represented was limited.

TCRdb keeps only in-frame clones here, not all; method: immunoSEQ multiplex PCR. The sample shows roughly 490,000 clones, 79% of them seen only once. About this clone: What it recognizes is unknown.

The ends lost 1 base at V and 6 bases at J; junction bases unmatched: 5. Germline CDR1 reads SGHTA; CDR2 reads FQGNSA. There are 14 residues in the CDR3. Sequencing was performed on PBMCs. This chain uses TRBV7-2 with TRBJ2-7; TRBD2 matches at 8 bases. The receptor comes from a woman aged 35 to 49 in good health. Some clones in this sample may be carry-over from other donors' samples. The CDR3 DNA is TGTGCCAGCAGCTTAGTGTCTAGCGGGCCCGAGCAGTACTTC. This encodes CASSLVSSGPEQYF.